These 30 T cell receptor beta chains came from one sample sequenced in a study of blood T cell repertoires in COVID-19. Sequencing used immunoSEQ multiplex PCR; TCRdb keeps in-frame clones, though not all of them. The repertoire holds 200,000 to 300,000 clones, with 83% as singletons. Sequences were obtained from peripheral blood. These receptors originate from a human donor in a cohort sampled during active COVID-19.

V gene TRBV21-1 combines with J gene TRBJ2-7; the DNA was not used to check the table's D call, TRBD1. TRBV21-1 is given as a pseudogene. CDR3 length: 12 residues. CDR3: CASSKSRDRQYF. The CDR3 nucleotides are TGTGCCAGCAGCAAGAGCCGGGACAGACAGTACTTC.

The rearrangement links TRBV7-6 to TRBJ2-2, with 11 bases lining up with TRBD1. The CDR3 covers 16 residues. The germline V gene has CDR1 SGHVS and CDR2 FNYEAQ. The V segment lost 4 bases and the J segment 5 bases; nucleotides outside the gene matches: 6. CDR3 DNA: TGTGCCAGCAGCTCTCGGACAGGGGGCTCTACCGGGGAGCTGTTTTTT. Its protein product is CASSSRTGGSTGELFF. The variable domain in full, completed from reference TRBV7-6 and TRBJ2-2, reads GAGVSQSPRYKVTKRGQDVALRCDPISGHVSLYWYRQALGQGPEFLTYFNYEAQQDKSGLPNDRFSAERPEGSISTLTIQRTEQRDSAMYRCASSSRTGGSTGELFFGEGSRLTVL.

The chain uses TRBV6-4 and TRBJ1-2; D not resolved. With 2 bases removed from V and 8 bases from J, the gap between germline ends came to 9 bases. The CDR3 runs to 12 residues. Germline V lookup: CDR1 MRHNA, CDR2 SNTAGT. Here the CDR3 reads CASSDQRRGYTF. The CDR3 nucleotides read TGTGCCAGCAGTGACCAAAGGAGAGGCTACACCTTC.

The chain joins TRBV9 to TRBJ2-5; TRBD1 might be the D (5 bases). Trimming took off 0 bases at V and 3 bases at J, with 9 bases between the two ends. The CDR3 consists of 14 residues. CDR1 is SGDLS and CDR2 is YYNGEE in the germline V gene. DNA of the CDR3: TGTGCCAGCAGCGTAGGCGCCAGGGAAGAGACCCAGTACTTC. Protein sequence: CASSVGAREETQYF. Together with reference TRBV9 and TRBJ2-5, the CDR3 gives the full variable domain: DSGVTQTPKHLITATGQRVTLRCSPRSGDLSVYWYQQSLDQGLQFLIQYYNGEERAKGNILERFSAQQFPDLHSELNLSSLELGDSALYFCASSVGAREETQYFGPGTRLLVL.

The rearrangement joins TRBV4-1 to TRBJ2-3; 14 bases map to TRBD2. CDR1 MGHRA and CDR2 YSYEKL come from the germline V gene. CDR3 length equals 16 residues. V lost 4 bases to trimming and J lost 4 bases; unmatched junction nucleotides: 4. In DNA, the CDR3 is TGCGCCAGCAGCCGACTAGCGGGAGGGAATTCAGATACGCAGTATTTT. Residues: CASSRLAGGNSDTQYF.

The rearrangement joins TRBV10-1 to TRBJ2-5; 7 nucleotides line up with TRBD1. V trimming: 9 bases; J trimming: 3 bases; junction bases outside the gene matches: 7. The germline gives CDR1 WNHNN, CDR2 SYGVQD (reference sequence). The CDR3 is 13 amino acids. This chain's CDR3 is CARKTGAEETQYF. CDR3 nucleotide sequence: TGCGCCAGGAAAACAGGGGCCGAAGAGACCCAGTACTTC.

The CDR3 DNA follows: TGCGCCAGCAGCTCGGGACAGGGAGGAAACACCATATATTTT. Residues: CASSSGQGGNTIYF. V usage is TRBV5-1 and J usage is TRBJ1-3, with 9 positions matching TRBD1. J gave up 4 bases and V 3 bases, and 2 bases lay outside the gene matches. The CDR3 covers 14 residues. Germline V CDR1 and CDR2: SGHRS, YFSETQ. The variable domain in full, with the rest retrieved from reference TRBV5-1 and TRBJ1-3, is KAGVTQTPRYLIKTRGQQVTLSCSPISGHRSVSWYQQTPGQGLQFLFEYFSETQRNKGNFPGRFSGRQFSNSRSEMNVSTLELGDSALYLCASSSGQGGNTIYFGEGSWLTVV.

CDR3 sequence: CASSLAPADNQPQHF. CDR3 DNA sequence: TGTGCCAGCAGCTTGGCCCCGGCGGATAATCAGCCCCAGCATTTT. The chain is built from TRBV5-5 and TRBJ1-5, with D unresolved. The CDR3 totals 15 residues. The V and J ends lost 0 bases and 4 bases respectively, with 11 bases between them. CDR1 is SGHKS, CDR2 YYEKEE, per germline (reference sequence). Full variable domain (outside the CDR3, taken from reference TRBV5-5 and TRBJ1-5): DAGVTQSPTHLIKTRGQQVTLRCSPISGHKSVSWYQQVLGQGPQFIFQYYEKEERGRGNFPDRFSARQFPNYSSELNVNALLLGDSALYLCASSLAPADNQPQHFGDGTRLSIL.

The chain has TRBV4-2 and TRBJ1-5, with 12 bases fitting TRBD1. The CDR3 spans 16 residues. CDR1 LGHNA and CDR2 YNFKEQ come from the germline V gene. After removal of 0 bases from V and 8 bases from J, the junction contained 5 bases not matched to a gene. This CDR3 is CASSQEGTGGAEPQHF. In DNA form, the CDR3 reads TGTGCCAGCAGCCAAGAGGGGACAGGGGGCGCGGAGCCCCAGCATTTT.

V is TRBV6-5 and J is TRBJ1-5, with D tentatively TRBD1 (6 bases). The CDR3 totals 15 residues. Germline-derived CDR1 and CDR2 are MNHEY and SVGAGI. V lost 7 bases and J lost 4, with 17 bases in between. The CDR3 loop reads CASTPDAGANQPQHF. CDR3 DNA sequence: TGTGCCAGCACTCCCGATGCAGGGGCTAATCAGCCCCAGCATTTT.

The chain carries TRBV5-4 and TRBJ2-1, with D possibly matching TRBD2 (5 bases). CDR1 is SGHNT and CDR2 is YYREEE in the germline V gene (reference sequence). V was shortened by 0 bases and J by 9 bases, with 16 bases between the two germline ends. CDR3 size: 15 residues. CDR3 in amino acids: CASSLGRWRSGEQFF. The DNA for the CDR3 is TGTGCCAGCAGCTTGGGGAGGTGGAGATCGGGTGAGCAGTTCTTC.

This clone turned up a few times. J is TRBJ2-7 and V is TRBV7-8, with a tentative D call TRBD1 (6 bases). V shed 2 bases and J shed 6 bases, with 17 bases lying between them. CDR3 length equals 15 residues. The germline V gene encodes CDR1 SGHVS and CDR2 FQNEAQ. The CDR3 coding sequence is TGTGCCAGCAGCTTAAGTACGACAGGCTACGGCGAGCAGTACTTC. Protein sequence: CASSLSTTGYGEQYF.

CDR3 protein: CASSLGTSGPFGEQYF. CDR3 nucleotides: TGCGCCAGCAGCCTCGGGACTAGCGGGCCCTTCGGGGAGCAGTACTTC. The gene calls are TRBV5-1 and TRBJ2-7; TRBD2 agrees at 12 bases. CDR1 and CDR2 (germline): SGHRS, YFSETQ. V lost 4 bases to trimming and J lost 7 bases; unmatched junction nucleotides: 12. This CDR3 region has 16 residues.

The chain joins TRBV7-9 to TRBJ2-1, with D perhaps TRBD2 (6 bases). The CDR3 runs 14 residues. Germline-derived CDR1 and CDR2 are SEHNR and FQNEAQ (reference sequence). With 9 bases removed from V and 6 bases from J, the gap between germline ends came to 18 bases. The CDR3 coding sequence is TGTGCCAGTTATTCCGGGACTTACGGCAATGAGCAGTTCTTC. Translating gives CASYSGTYGNEQFF.

This clone was recorded once. The V call is TRBV5-1, the J call TRBJ2-7, with TRBD2 matching 11 bases. The CDR3 totals 16 residues. V dropped 3 bases and J dropped 6; count of bases not matched to a gene: 11. CDR1 SGHRS and CDR2 YFSETQ come from the germline V gene. CDR3 DNA sequence: TGCGCCAGCAGCTCTAGCGGGGGGTCTATTCCTCTCGAGCAGTACTTC. It codes for CASSSSGGSIPLEQYF. The full variable domain, completed using reference TRBV5-1 and TRBJ2-7, is KAGVTQTPRYLIKTRGQQVTLSCSPISGHRSVSWYQQTPGQGLQFLFEYFSETQRNKGNFPGRFSGRQFSNSRSEMNVSTLELGDSALYLCASSSSGGSIPLEQYFGPGTRLTVT.

This clone was observed once. The chain carries TRBV5-1 and TRBJ1-4; 9 bases match TRBD1. The germline V gene has CDR1 SGHRS and CDR2 YFSETQ. The CDR3 loop spans 15 amino acids. V was pared by 4 bases and J by 10 bases, with 11 bases of the junction left unmatched. The CDR3 spells CASSMGQGGVGKLFF. For the CDR3, the DNA is TGCGCCAGCAGCATGGGACAGGGAGGTGTTGGAAAACTGTTTTTT.

The chain carries TRBV28 and TRBJ1-6; 8 bases line up with TRBD1. V lost 2 bases to trimming and J lost 10 bases; unmatched junction nucleotides: 7. CDR1 is MDHEN and CDR2 is SYDVKM in the germline V gene. The CDR3 runs 15 residues. The CDR3 DNA is TGTGCCAGCAGTTTACCAGACAGGGGTAGGTCACCCCTCCACTTT. It codes for CASSLPDRGRSPLHF.

This clone was observed a single time. The chain is built from TRBV28 and TRBJ2-5, with 15 bases fitting TRBD2. The CDR3 sequence is 19 residues long. The germline V gene has CDR1 MDHEN and CDR2 SYDVKM. With V trimmed by 4 bases and J by 1 base, 10 bases remained unmatched. The CDR3 nucleotides read TGTGCCAGCAGTTCCATGGGGGGACTAGCGGGGGGACCCCAAGAGACCCAGTACTTC. Protein product: CASSSMGGLAGGPQETQYF.

The chain links TRBV6-1 to TRBJ2-3, with D possibly TRBD1 on 5 matching bases. There are 17 residues in the CDR3. V was shortened by 1 base and J by 0 bases, with 14 bases between the two germline ends. Germline CDR1 is MNHNS and CDR2 is SASEGT. The CDR3 loop is CASSEVGGAISTDTQYF. CDR3 sequence (DNA): TGTGCCAGCAGTGAAGTAGGTGGGGCCATAAGCACAGATACGCAGTATTTT.

The chain joins TRBV7-9 to TRBJ2-7; perhaps TRBD1 as D (6 bases). Germline CDR1 is SEHNR and CDR2 is FQNEAQ (reference sequence). The CDR3 covers 14 residues. Between the trimmed V and J ends, which lost 5 bases and 1 base, there was a span of 12 bases. CDR3 residues: CASSLPGVSYEQYF. The CDR3 DNA is TGTGCCAGCAGCCTGCCAGGGGTATCCTACGAGCAGTACTTC.

This clone was observed a handful of times. The chain employs TRBV7-9 and TRBJ1-2; 7 bases map to TRBD1. Trimming removed 8 bases from V and 6 bases from J; junction bases left unmatched: 6. The CDR3 has 12 amino acids. The germline V gene encodes CDR1 SEHNR and CDR2 FQNEAQ (reference sequence). CDR3 nucleotides: TGTGCCAGCCAGAAGGGGGCCAATGGCTACACCTTC. It specifies CASQKGANGYTF.

This clone was seen more than once but under ten times. The V call is TRBV24-1, the J call TRBJ1-4, with 8 bases lining up with TRBD1. The CDR3 loop spans 18 amino acids. Germline CDR1 reads KGHDR; CDR2 reads SFDVKD. V was clipped by 4 bases and J by 6 bases; unmatched bases: 15. The CDR3 DNA reads as TGTGCCACCAGTGAATTACCGCCCGGACAGGGACGGGATGAAAAACTGTTTTTT. This codes for CATSELPPGQGRDEKLFF.

The chain uses TRBV7-2 and TRBJ2-7; D possibly corresponds to TRBD1 (7 bases). There are 15 residues in the CDR3. Trimming left V 4 bases short and J 3 bases short, with 16 bases between. In germline, CDR1 is SGHTA, CDR2 FQGNSA. CDR3 nucleotides: TGTGCCAGCAGCTCACAGGGGAGGAAGATCTACGAGCAGTACTTC. Translation: CASSSQGRKIYEQYF.

This rearrangement joins TRBV6-5 to TRBJ1-2; D may be TRBD1 (5 bases). This CDR3 spans 12 amino acids. V lost 4 bases and J 5 bases, leaving 8 bases between the germline ends. Germline V CDR1 and CDR2: MNHEY, SVGAGI. This CDR3 reads CASSFGAYGYTF. The CDR3 DNA follows: TGTGCCAGCAGTTTTGGGGCATATGGCTACACCTTC.

The chain recombines TRBV12-3 or TRBV12-4 with TRBJ2-2, with 11 bases identical to TRBD1. Trimming removed 5 bases from V and 9 bases from J; junction bases left unmatched: 2. The CDR3 totals 13 residues. The CDR3 loop is CASSGQGARELFF. The CDR3 bases are TGTGCCAGCAGTGGACAGGGGGCGAGGGAGCTGTTTTTT.

The chain couples TRBV4-1 to TRBJ2-1; 8 nucleotides match TRBD2. The CDR3 totals 15 residues. The J segment lost 7 bases and the V segment lost 1 base, leaving 6 bases of the junction unmatched. Germline V CDR1 and CDR2: MGHRA, YSYEKL. The DNA for the CDR3 is TGCGCCAGCAGCCAAGCGGGAGGGCCTCAAAATGAGCAGTTCTTC. Its translation: CASSQAGGPQNEQFF.

CDR3 DNA sequence: TGTGCCAGTACCTCGACAGGGACCCCGGGAGAGACCCAGTACTTC. Translation gives CASTSTGTPGETQYF. This chain joins TRBV19 and TRBJ2-5; 7 bases are a match to TRBD1. V trimming: 7 bases; J trimming: 4 bases; junction bases outside the gene matches: 12. The germline CDR1 and CDR2 sequences are LNHDA and SQIVND (reference sequence). The CDR3 contains 15 residues. Variable domain in full (rest from reference TRBV19 and TRBJ2-5): DGGITQSPKYLFRKEGQNVTLSCEQNLNHDAMYWYRQDPGQGLRLIYYSQIVNDFQKGDIAEGYSVSREKKESFPLTVTSAQKNPTAFYLCASTSTGTPGETQYFGPGTRLLVL.

This clone was found once. The rearrangement links TRBV7-2 to TRBJ2-1; the match to TRBD2 covers 10 bases. With 7 bases clipped from V and 0 bases from J, the junction kept 3 bases outside the gene matches. CDR3 size: 15 residues. Per the germline V gene, CDR1 is SGHTA and CDR2 is FQGNSA. The CDR3 DNA reads as TGTGCCAGCACACTAGCGGGGACCTCCTACAATGAGCAGTTCTTC. Translating gives CASTLAGTSYNEQFF. The full variable domain, completed using reference TRBV7-2 and TRBJ2-1, is GAGVSQSPSNKVTEKGKDVELRCDPISGHTALYWYRQSLGQGLEFLIYFQGNSAPDKSGLPSDRFSAERTGGSVSTLTIQRTQQEDSAVYLCASTLAGTSYNEQFFGPGTRLTVL.

The chain recombines TRBV7-2 with TRBJ2-1, with a possible D match to TRBD2 (7 bases). Trimming shortened V by 3 bases and J by 8 bases, and 17 bases separated the two germline ends. CDR1 and CDR2 (germline): SGHTA, FQGNSA. CDR3 length equals 15 residues. The DNA for the CDR3 is TGTGCCAGCAGCTTGGGGGGGGCGAGGAGGGATGAGCAGTTCTTC. It codes for CASSLGGARRDEQFF. The variable domain in full, with the rest retrieved from reference TRBV7-2 and TRBJ2-1, is GAGVSQSPSNKVTEKGKDVELRCDPISGHTALYWYRQSLGQGLEFLIYFQGNSAPDKSGLPSDRFSAERTGGSVSTLTIQRTQQEDSAVYLCASSLGGARRDEQFFGPGTRLTVL.

The gene calls are TRBV12-3 or TRBV12-4 and TRBJ1-4; 8 bases agree with TRBD1. V shed 5 bases and J 5 bases; nucleotides not matched to a gene: 1. This CDR3 region has 13 residues. The CDR3 DNA sequence: TGTGCCAGCAGTGGACAGGGAAATGAAAAACTGTTTTTT. Amino acid sequence: CASSGQGNEKLFF.